One and the same sample provided the 30 T cell receptor beta chains below, sequenced in a study of identical twins. TCRdb re-derived calls from the 5' RACE reads in MiXCR, one entry per CDR3 protein. The repertoire consists of about 460,000 distinct CDR3 sequences, with 13% to 15% occurring once and the leading ten covering more than 0.5%. These data were also reused for a study on yellow fever vaccine responses in identical twins.

Material: CD4+ T cells sorted from blood. The origin of the receptors is a young woman in good health.

This clonotype was observed a few times. This chain links TRBV3-1 with TRBJ2-5; D is undetermined. The CDR3 loop spans 16 amino acids. CDR1 is LGHDT and CDR2 is YNNKEL in the germline V gene (reference sequence). Deletions cut 5 bases from V and 0 bases from J, with 16 bases between. CDR3 coding DNA: TGTGCCAGCAGCTACCAATCGACGGATTACCAAGAGACCCAGTACTTC. Protein: CASSYQSTDYQETQYF.

This clonotype was counted between two and nine times. The chain is built from TRBV5-1 and TRBJ2-1; maybe TRBD2 (6 bases). Germline CDR1 SGHRS, CDR2 YFSETQ. Between the trimmed V and J ends, which lost 6 bases and 1 base, there was a span of 14 bases. CDR3 size: 15 residues. The CDR3 DNA reads as TGCGCCAGCACTCCCGTGGGGGGATCCTACAATGAGCAGTTCTTC. Amino acid sequence: CASTPVGGSYNEQFF.

The table lists this clonotype with many counts. This chain connects TRBV12-3 or TRBV12-4 to TRBJ2-5, with a possible D match to TRBD2 (5 bases). The V end was cut by 3 bases, the J end by 1 base, with 15 bases between. The CDR3 consists of 16 residues. The DNA of the CDR3 is TGTGCCAGCAGTTTCGGCGGGCTACTACCCCAAGAGACCCAGTACTTC. Translation: CASSFGGLLPQETQYF.

The chain couples TRBV5-1 to TRBJ2-5; TRBD1 matches 10 bases. The germline V gene has CDR1 SGHRS and CDR2 YFSETQ. The CDR3 runs 16 residues. With V trimmed by 1 base and J by 3 bases, 6 bases remained unmatched. The CDR3 protein is CASSLLTGGLEETQYF. The CDR3 DNA follows: TGCGCCAGCAGCTTGTTGACAGGGGGCCTGGAAGAGACCCAGTACTTC. Looking up the rest from reference TRBV5-1 and TRBJ2-5 gives the full variable domain: KAGVTQTPRYLIKTRGQQVTLSCSPISGHRSVSWYQQTPGQGLQFLFEYFSETQRNKGNFPGRFSGRQFSNSRSEMNVSTLELGDSALYLCASSLLTGGLEETQYFGPGTRLLVL.

The chain uses TRBV5-1 and TRBJ1-1; no clear D gene. Deletions cut 3 bases from V and 4 bases from J, with 13 bases between. The CDR3 runs 14 residues. The V gene's germline CDR1 is SGHRS and CDR2 YFSETQ. This chain's CDR3 is CASSSGWAITEAFF. The CDR3 region has the DNA TGCGCCAGCAGCTCGGGATGGGCGATCACTGAAGCTTTCTTT.

The rearrangement joins TRBV6-1 to TRBJ2-7; D is perhaps TRBD1 (6 bases). CDR3 size: 14 residues. Germline V gene data show CDR1 as MNHNS and CDR2 as SASEGT. The germline V and J ends were trimmed by 6 bases and 2 bases, with 14 bases remaining between them. The CDR3 here is CASRPQGLAYEQYF. CDR3 DNA: TGTGCCAGCAGGCCGCAGGGGTTGGCCTACGAGCAGTACTTC.

This chain connects TRBV12-3 or TRBV12-4 to TRBJ1-4; 9 bases are a match to TRBD1. This CDR3 contains 14 residues. The junction had 3 bases not matched to a gene; V was cut back by 3 bases and J by 7 bases. CDR3 loop: CASSFRQGGEKLFF. For the CDR3, the DNA is TGTGCCAGCAGTTTTCGACAGGGGGGTGAAAAACTGTTTTTT.

This chain connects TRBV7-2 to TRBJ1-3, with D unresolved. V was cut by 1 base and J by 0 bases, with 10 bases left in between. Germline V gene data show CDR1 as SGHTA and CDR2 as FQGNSA. The CDR3 runs 16 residues. The CDR3 nucleotides are TGTGCCAGCAGCTTAGGTTCCTCCCGCTCTGGAAACACCATATATTTT. It codes for CASSLGSSRSGNTIYF.

The chain uses TRBV4-3 and TRBJ2-5; 7 nucleotides align to TRBD1. This CDR3 is 13 amino acids long. V lost 11 bases to trimming and J lost 5 bases; unmatched junction nucleotides: 11. The germline CDR1 and CDR2 sequences are LGHNA and YSLEER. The CDR3 here is CARQTGRLETQYF. CDR3 in DNA: TGCGCCCGCCAGACAGGGCGTTTGGAGACCCAGTACTTC.

The chain couples TRBV28 to TRBJ2-7; D is ambiguous. The CDR3 loop spans 11 amino acids. CDR1 MDHEN and CDR2 SYDVKM come from the germline V gene. Trimming removed 2 bases at V and 7 bases at J, with 6 bases between. CDR3 region: CASSLREEQYF. The DNA for the CDR3 is TGTGCCAGCAGTTTAAGGGAAGAGCAGTACTTC. The full variable domain, with the rest looked up from reference TRBV28 and TRBJ2-7, is DVKVTQSSRYLVKRTGEKVFLECVQDMDHENMFWYRQDPGLGLRLIYFSYDVKMKEKGDIPEGYSVSREKKERFSLILESASTNQTSMYLCASSLREEQYFGPGTRLTVT.

V and J are TRBV29-1 and TRBJ2-7; 7 bases line up with TRBD1. Germline assignment: CDR1 SQVTM and CDR2 ANQGSEA. The CDR3 has 12 amino acids. J was trimmed by 3 bases and V by 6 bases; bases with no gene match: 5. The CDR3 protein is CSVRQGYYEQYF. The CDR3 DNA sequence: TGCAGCGTAAGACAGGGTTACTACGAGCAGTACTTC.

The rearrangement joins TRBV28 to TRBJ2-4, with unresolved D. The V end was cut by 3 bases, the J end by 9 bases, with 18 bases between. Germline values: CDR1 MDHEN, CDR2 SYDVKM. The CDR3 covers 15 residues. The CDR3 sequence is CASSFGVPQLSIQYF. The CDR3 coding sequence is TGTGCCAGCAGTTTTGGGGTGCCCCAGCTTAGCATTCAGTACTTC.

The DNA of the CDR3 is TGCGCCAGCAGCGGGGACGGATCTAACTATGGCTACACCTTC. Protein: CASSGDGSNYGYTF. The chain has TRBV5-1 and TRBJ1-2, with TRBD1 as a possible D gene (5 bases). Germline lookup yields CDR1 SGHRS and CDR2 YFSETQ. The CDR3 runs 14 residues. Trimming shortened V by 4 bases and J by 0 bases, and 10 bases separated the two germline ends.

The gene calls are TRBV9 and TRBJ2-1, with 8 positions matching TRBD2. The CDR3 has 15 residues. Germline-derived CDR1 and CDR2 are SGDLS and YYNGEE. Trimming cost V 0 bases and J 7 bases; bases outside gene matches: 6. CDR3 protein: CASSVAGTRRNEQFF. In nucleotides, the CDR3 is TGTGCCAGCAGCGTAGCCGGGACTAGGAGGAATGAGCAGTTCTTC.

This sequence joins TRBV19 and TRBJ2-7; possibly TRBD1 for D (6 bases). The germline V gene has CDR1 LNHDA and CDR2 SQIVND (reference sequence). Trimming pared 5 bases from V and 2 bases from J, leaving 19 bases between. The CDR3 runs 16 residues. CDR3 nucleotides: TGTGCCAGTAGTGGGAATACAGGGAAAAACACCTACGAGCAGTACTTC. It encodes CASSGNTGKNTYEQYF.

This clonotype was found a few times. This chain links TRBV29-1 with TRBJ2-3, with 7 bases aligning to TRBD2. J gave up 2 bases and V 5 bases, and 13 bases lay outside the gene matches. The CDR3 contains 16 residues. CDR1 and CDR2 (germline): SQVTM, ANQGSEA. The CDR3 sequence: CSVKAGERGDTDTQYF. Here the CDR3 DNA reads TGCAGCGTTAAGGCGGGAGAACGCGGGGACACAGATACGCAGTATTTT.

The V and J genes are TRBV3-1 and TRBJ2-3; D ambiguous. Germline assignment: CDR1 LGHDT and CDR2 YNNKEL (reference sequence). V dropped 3 bases and J dropped 6 bases, with 13 bases sitting between them. The CDR3 consists of 14 residues. CDR3 region: CASSQRTRVDTQYF. CDR3 in DNA: TGTGCCAGCAGCCAGCGCACAAGGGTGGATACGCAGTATTTT.

This clonotype appeared a few times. The chain combines TRBV20-1 with TRBJ2-7; D uncertain. Germline V CDR1 and CDR2: DFQATT, SNEGSKA (reference sequence). The V end was cut by 5 bases, the J end by 0 bases, with 14 bases between. CDR3 size: 14 residues. The CDR3 DNA reads TGCAGTGCTTGTACACTCCTGTCCTCCTACGAGCAGTACTTC. Amino acids: CSACTLLSSYEQYF.

The chain is built from TRBV10-3 and TRBJ2-2; unclear D gene. Germline CDR1 ENHRY, CDR2 SYGVKD. Trimming took 6 bases from V and 3 from J, leaving 8 bases between them. The CDR3 spans 13 residues. The CDR3 DNA reads TGTGCCATCAGGACGACGGACACCGGGGAGCTGTTTTTT. Translating it yields CAIRTTDTGELFF.

This clonotype turned up a few times. The chain uses TRBV7-6 and TRBJ2-2, with 9 bases lining up with TRBD2. From germline, CDR1 is SGHVS and CDR2 FNYEAQ. V gave up 5 bases and J gave up 4 bases; unmatched junction bases: 8. The CDR3 has 16 amino acids. This chain's CDR3 is CASSPQPGLATGELFF. CDR3 nucleotides: TGTGCCAGCAGCCCCCAACCGGGACTAGCCACCGGGGAGCTGTTTTTT.

The V gene is TRBV7-9, the J gene TRBJ2-2; D not certain. V dropped 5 bases and J dropped 6 bases, with 16 bases sitting between them. Germline CDR1 SEHNR, CDR2 FQNEAQ (reference sequence). There are 15 residues in the CDR3. CDR3 sequence: CASSNRAVTPGELFF. The CDR3 nucleotides are TGTGCCAGCAGCAACCGGGCCGTTACCCCCGGGGAGCTGTTTTTT.

This clonotype was counted ten times or more. CDR3 in DNA: TGTGCCAGCAAGGAGGCGGGGGCGGATACGCAGTATTTT. This codes for CASKEAGADTQYF. The V and J genes are TRBV12-3 or TRBV12-4 and TRBJ2-3; TRBD2 might be the D (7 bases). The CDR3 consists of 13 residues. V shed 7 bases and J shed 6 bases, with 14 bases lying between them.

The chain recombines TRBV25-1 with TRBJ2-7; either TRBD1 or TRBD2 may fit D (5 bases each). Germline V gene sequence: CDR1 MGHDK, CDR2 SYGVNS. The V end was cut by 4 bases, the J end by 7 bases, with 26 bases between. The CDR3 extends over 17 amino acids. CDR3 sequence (DNA): TGTGCCAGCAGTGCCCAGGGTAGGTGGGTAACTAGTCGAGAGCAGTACTTC. The encoded protein is CASSAQGRWVTSREQYF.

This clonotype was seen more than once but under ten times. The chain joins TRBV7-8 to TRBJ2-7; no clear D gene. The CDR3 sequence is 14 residues long. Germline CDR1 reads SGHVS; CDR2 reads FQNEAQ. The V end was cut by 5 bases, the J end by 6 bases, with 17 bases between. The chain's CDR3 is CASSQAIQPSEQYF. The CDR3 DNA reads as TGTGCCAGCAGCCAAGCTATCCAGCCTTCCGAGCAGTACTTC.

A remark on this clonotype: At one boundary the junction diverges from the germline segment, which might be a read error. The genes are TRBV7-7 and TRBJ2-1, with TRBD2 matching 13 bases. There are 16 residues in the CDR3. Germline V lookup: CDR1 SSHAT, CDR2 FNYEAQ (reference sequence). In nucleotides, the CDR3 is TGTGCTAGCAGCTCTTTACTAGCGGGAGGGTTGGATGAGCAGTTCTTC. Translated, it gives CASSSLLAGGLDEQFF.

This clonotype appeared a few times. The rearrangement joins TRBV5-5 to TRBJ2-2; D may be TRBD1 (5 bases). Trimming stripped 0 bases from V and 6 bases from J, with 15 bases between. Germline V gene sequence: CDR1 SGHKS, CDR2 YYEKEE (reference sequence). This CDR3 spans 16 amino acids. The chain's CDR3 is CASSLAREGDPGELFF. CDR3 bases: TGTGCCAGCAGCTTGGCCAGGGAAGGTGATCCCGGGGAGCTGTTTTTT.

V gene TRBV4-3 combines with J gene TRBJ2-3; D perhaps matches TRBD1 (8 bases). The CDR3 spans 15 residues. Trimming removed 0 bases at V and 7 bases at J, with 14 bases between. Germline CDR1 is LGHNA and CDR2 is YSLEER. CDR3 loop: CASSQDYRGGNTQYF. The CDR3 nucleotides are TGCGCCAGCAGCCAAGATTACAGGGGGGGGAATACGCAGTATTTT.

The sample holds a few counts of this clonotype. This chain links TRBV19 with TRBJ2-5; 10 positions agree with TRBD2. The length of the CDR3 is 17 residues. The ends lost 2 bases at V and 2 bases at J; junction bases unmatched: 8. The germline V gene encodes CDR1 LNHDA and CDR2 SQIVND (reference sequence). The CDR3 loop reads CASSISKLAGIQETQYF. CDR3 bases: TGTGCCAGTAGTATATCGAAACTAGCGGGAATACAAGAGACCCAGTACTTC.

This chain connects TRBV28 to TRBJ1-1; D gene ambiguous. This CDR3 region has 13 residues. V gave up 5 bases and J gave up 9 bases, with 16 bases separating them. Germline CDR1 MDHEN, CDR2 SYDVKM. DNA of the CDR3: TGTGCCAGCAGTGCATTCGCCCCCCCACAAGCTTTCTTT. Translating gives CASSAFAPPQAFF.

This clonotype was picked up many times. V usage is TRBV5-1 and J usage is TRBJ2-3; D unclear. The CDR3 consists of 14 residues. Germline values: CDR1 SGHRS, CDR2 YFSETQ. V was shortened by 3 bases and J by 0 bases, with 8 bases between the two germline ends. CDR3 protein: CASSSLLSTDTQYF. The CDR3 DNA is TGCGCCAGCAGCTCTTTACTCAGCACAGATACGCAGTATTTT.